Below, 6 T cell receptor beta chains from the same sample are listed, as sequenced in a study of shared clonotypes between healthy human individuals. Repertoires were generated with immunoSEQ multiplex PCR, while TCRdb's copy carries only in-frame clones and drops some. Found here are under 2.5 million clones, just under 95% of them singletons; the top ten hold 0.37%. The sequencing input was naive CD4+ T cells from PBMCs. Sample subset: CD45RA+ positively selected. The receptors come from a man younger than 35 in good health. Some clones in this sample may be carry-over from other donors' samples.

The chain couples TRBV6-5 to TRBJ2-7; D is perhaps TRBD2 (6 bases). CDR3 length equals 15 residues. Per the germline V gene, CDR1 is MNHEY and CDR2 is SVGAGI. Trimming left V 4 bases short and J 2 bases short, with 15 bases between. This CDR3 reads CASSSPAGGTYEQYF. The CDR3 DNA follows: TGTGCCAGCAGTTCCCCTGCCGGGGGAACCTACGAGCAGTACTTC.

The chain uses TRBV7-3 and TRBJ1-1; D possibly corresponds to TRBD1 (5 bases). V lost 5 bases and J 2 bases, leaving 12 bases between the germline ends. The CDR3 contains 14 residues. Germline V gene data show CDR1 as SGHTA and CDR2 as FQGTGA. In nucleotides, the CDR3 is TGTGCCAGCAGCCTGACAGCGGCAAACACTGAAGCTTTCTTT. Translation gives CASSLTAANTEAFF.

The chain combines TRBV18 with TRBJ2-1; a weak D match, TRBD2 (6 bases). The CDR3 is 13 amino acids. V lost 8 bases to trimming and J lost 7 bases, with 15 bases between them. Germline CDR1 and CDR2: KGHSH and LQKENI. CDR3 sequence: CASRGLLGNEQFF. The CDR3 nucleotides read TGTGCCAGCAGGGGACTCCTAGGGAATGAGCAGTTCTTC.

In the case of this clone: This CDR3 is also generated by other DNA sequences in the sample. The rearrangement joins TRBV7-9 to TRBJ2-5, with 7 bases aligning to TRBD1. Per germline, CDR1 SEHNR and CDR2 FQNEAQ (reference sequence). This CDR3 contains 14 residues. Losses at the gene ends were 5 bases for V and 1 base for J; bases not matched to a gene: 4. CDR3 sequence: CASSPGTAQETQYF. Here the CDR3 DNA reads TGTGCCAGCAGCCCAGGGACAGCCCAAGAGACCCAGTACTTC.

V gene TRBV2 combines with J gene TRBJ2-3, with D possibly TRBD2 on 5 matching bases. Per germline, CDR1 SNHLY and CDR2 FYNNEI. V gave up 7 bases and J gave up 3 bases, with 20 bases separating them. There are 16 residues in the CDR3. The CDR3 protein is CASNRVGGRGTDTQYF. The CDR3 DNA sequence: TGTGCCAGCAACCGAGTCGGCGGCCGCGGGACAGATACGCAGTATTTT.

The sample holds one count of this clone. This chain joins TRBV6-5 and TRBJ1-5; D gene ambiguous. V was shortened by 0 bases and J by 5 bases, with 14 bases between the two germline ends. The germline V gene has CDR1 MNHEY and CDR2 SVGAGI. The CDR3 has 16 amino acids. The CDR3 is CASSYSFSGFDQPQHF. The CDR3, as DNA: TGTGCCAGCAGTTACTCGTTCTCCGGCTTCGATCAGCCCCAGCATTTT.